These 20 T cell receptor beta chains were sequenced from one sample in a study of technical replicates of blood from a few donors (dated by TCRdb to the late 2010s). The library was produced with the immunoSEQ multiplex PCR assay. Drawn from immuneACCESS, this table holds only the in-frame rearrangements with V and J called that TCRdb kept. Clones are partly lost; checked studies trace under half to an unresolved V gene and leave the rest unexplained. The sample has tens of thousands of clones on record, 90% of them singletons. 4% to 5% of the sample is held by the ten biggest clonotypes. Sequenced material: PBMCs. The receptors shown here come from a human donor in good health. Some clones in this sample may be carry-over from other donors' samples.

This clone was detected only once. The chain recombines TRBV6-5 with TRBJ2-5, with 8 bases that match TRBD2. Trimming cost V 4 bases and J 14 bases; bases outside gene matches: 9. The CDR3 is made up of 12 amino acids. Germline V gene data show CDR1 as MNHEY and CDR2 as SVGAGI. The CDR3 DNA follows: TGTGCCAGCAGTTCCCTAAAGCGGGAGTATTACTTC. Residues: CASSSLKREYYF.

This rearrangement joins TRBV5-1 to TRBJ2-2, with D possibly matching TRBD2 (6 bases). The germline V gene encodes CDR1 SGHRS and CDR2 YFSETQ. V was cut by 4 bases and J by 7 bases, with 17 bases left in between. This CDR3 is built from 15 residues. CDR3 amino acids: CASSLGLAFVGELFF. Here the CDR3 DNA reads TGCGCCAGCAGCCTTGGGCTAGCGTTTGTCGGGGAGCTGTTTTTT.

This clone was seen only a few times. The chain carries TRBV2 and TRBJ1-2, with 8 bases aligning to TRBD1. Germline CDR1 SNHLY, CDR2 FYNNEI. Trimming cost V 2 bases and J 6 bases; bases outside gene matches: 11. CDR3 length: 16 residues. The CDR3 DNA reads TGTGCCAGCAGTGAATTCTTCCCCGACAGGGGTCATGGCTACACCTTC. This encodes CASSEFFPDRGHGYTF.

The chain uses TRBV30 and TRBJ1-3; D remains unclear. Trimming pared 1 base from V and 0 bases from J, leaving 10 bases between. In germline, CDR1 is GTSNPN, CDR2 SVGIG (reference sequence). The CDR3 has 15 residues. CDR3 amino acids: CAWSGGMTSGNTIYF. In DNA, the CDR3 is TGTGCCTGGAGTGGCGGGATGACCTCTGGAAACACCATATATTTT.

The chain carries TRBV11-2 and TRBJ2-1; TRBD1 matches at 7 bases. The CDR3 sequence is 14 residues long. The ends lost 2 bases at V and 2 bases at J; junction bases unmatched: 0. The germline CDR1 and CDR2 sequences are SGHAT and FQNNGV. CDR3 region: CASSLQGAYNEQFF. The CDR3 coding sequence is TGTGCCAGCAGCTTACAGGGGGCCTACAATGAGCAGTTCTTC.

This clone was picked up one time. V is TRBV4-1 and J is TRBJ2-7, with TRBD2 matching over 7 bases. V was pared by 3 bases and J by 6 bases, with 2 bases of the junction left unmatched. Germline V gene lookup returns CDR1 MGHRA and CDR2 YSYEKL. This CDR3 region has 12 residues. CDR3 nucleotides: TGCGCCAGCAGCCATGTAGCGGGCGAGCAGTACTTC. This translates into CASSHVAGEQYF.

In this sample, this clone turned up a few times. The chain uses TRBV6-5 and TRBJ1-4; D not certain. The length of the CDR3 is 15 residues. The germline gives CDR1 MNHEY, CDR2 SVGAGI. V was trimmed by 0 bases and J by 3 bases, leaving 8 bases between them. The CDR3 loop reads CASSYSQLPNEKLFF. CDR3 bases: TGTGCCAGCAGTTACTCGCAACTCCCTAATGAAAAACTGTTTTTT.

The chain uses TRBV21-1 and TRBJ2-4; the listed D gene, TRBD2, was not tested against the DNA. TRBV21-1 is deemed a pseudogene. The CDR3 sequence is 15 residues long. The CDR3 region has the DNA TGTGCCCGAGGCGCGGGTTCCCTAGCCAAAAACATTCAGTACTTC. This translates into CARGAGSLAKNIQYF.

V gene TRBV5-8 combines with J gene TRBJ1-5; 7 nucleotides line up with TRBD1. The V segment lost 0 bases and the J segment 6 bases; nucleotides outside the gene matches: 6. CDR1 is SGHTS and CDR2 is YDEGEE in the germline V gene. This CDR3 comprises 15 residues. As DNA, the CDR3 is TGTGCCAGCAGCTTGGAGGGGGCCTTCGGTCAGCCCCAGCATTTT. As protein: CASSLEGAFGQPQHF.

The CDR3 loop is CASSLDPLVGGGREQFF. CDR3 bases: TGTGCCAGCAGCTTAGATCCCCTAGTCGGGGGGGGGAGAGAGCAGTTCTTC. This chain joins TRBV11-3 and TRBJ2-1; 8 positions agree with TRBD2. V lost 0 bases, J lost 10 bases, and 14 bases stayed unmatched. The germline CDR1 and CDR2 sequences are SGHNT and YENEEA. CDR3 size: 17 residues.

Written as DNA, the CDR3 is TGTGCCAGCAGCTCGAATGCAGGATGGAGCAATCAGCCCCAGCATTTT. This codes for CASSSNAGWSNQPQHF. The chain is built from TRBV7-8 and TRBJ1-5; no reliable D call. Germline CDR1 and CDR2: SGHVS and FQNEAQ. The CDR3 contains 16 residues. Trimming removed 4 bases from V and 1 base from J, with 14 bases in between.

The rearrangement links TRBV7-2 to TRBJ1-2; perhaps TRBD1 as D (6 bases). Germline-derived CDR1 and CDR2 are SGHTA and FQGNSA. The CDR3 covers 14 residues. Trimming removed 4 bases at V and 6 bases at J, with 15 bases between. CDR3 in DNA: TGTGCCAGCAGCTCCTACAGGGAAGCAAATGGCTACACCTTC. Protein product: CASSSYREANGYTF. Complete variable domain (other parts from reference TRBV7-2 and TRBJ1-2): GAGVSQSPSNKVTEKGKDVELRCDPISGHTALYWYRQSLGQGLEFLIYFQGNSAPDKSGLPSDRFSAERTGGSVSTLTIQRTQQEDSAVYLCASSSYREANGYTFGSGTRLTVV.

The chain joins TRBV7-8 to TRBJ2-1; 7 bases align to TRBD2. The CDR3 has 16 amino acids. Germline loops: CDR1 SGHVS, CDR2 FQNEAQ. V dropped 3 bases and J dropped 3; count of bases not matched to a gene: 8. This CDR3 is CASSFRESGVYNEQFF. The CDR3 DNA follows: TGTGCCAGCAGCTTCCGCGAGAGCGGGGTCTACAATGAGCAGTTCTTC.

This chain joins TRBV6-1 and TRBJ2-1, with D tentatively TRBD2 (6 bases). Per the germline V gene, CDR1 is MNHNS and CDR2 is SASEGT. Trimming stripped 2 bases from V and 8 bases from J, with 13 bases between. The CDR3 spans 14 residues. CDR3 nucleotides: TGTGCCAGCAGTGAAATTAGCGGTGGGTATGAGCAGTTCTTC. As protein: CASSEISGGYEQFF.

This chain links TRBV7-6 with TRBJ2-3; 7 nucleotides agree with TRBD2. The V and J ends lost 3 bases and 0 bases, in that order; junction bases with no gene match: 3. The V gene's germline CDR1 is SGHVS and CDR2 FNYEAQ. CDR3 length equals 15 residues. The CDR3 here is CASSLGSGSTDTQYF. The CDR3 DNA follows: TGTGCCAGCAGCTTGGGTAGCGGGAGCACAGATACGCAGTATTTT.

The chain joins TRBV6-6 to TRBJ2-7; no definite D call. From germline, CDR1 is MNHNY and CDR2 SVGAGI (reference sequence). V was pared by 4 bases and J by 0 bases, with 4 bases between. The CDR3 is 12 residues long. The CDR3 here is CASSFNSYEQYF. CDR3 bases: TGTGCCAGCAGTTTTAACTCCTACGAGCAGTACTTC.

This clone was observed once. V is TRBV19 and J is TRBJ1-1; D ambiguous. CDR3 length equals 14 residues. Germline V lookup: CDR1 LNHDA, CDR2 SQIVND (reference sequence). V dropped 5 bases and J dropped 0 bases, with 10 bases sitting between them. The CDR3 sequence: CASSLSFLNTEAFF. DNA for the CDR3: TGTGCCAGTAGTCTCTCCTTTTTGAACACTGAAGCTTTCTTT.

The rearrangement links TRBV4-1 to TRBJ2-7, with 9 bases matching TRBD1. CDR3 length: 18 residues. CDR1 MGHRA and CDR2 YSYEKL come from the germline V gene. V dropped 1 base and J dropped 6; count of bases not matched to a gene: 16. Here the CDR3 reads CASSQVARPGQGRPEQYF. CDR3 DNA sequence: TGCGCCAGCAGCCAAGTCGCCCGCCCGGGACAGGGACGTCCCGAGCAGTACTTC.

The chain employs TRBV9 and TRBJ1-3; no clear D gene. Per the germline V gene, CDR1 is SGDLS and CDR2 is YYNGEE. Trimming removed 3 bases from V and 4 bases from J, with 5 bases in between. The CDR3 consists of 12 residues. The CDR3 DNA follows: TGTGCCAGCAGCGCCCAAGGAAACACCATATATTTT. Residues: CASSAQGNTIYF.

There are a few counts of this clone. The genes are TRBV30 and TRBJ1-1, with unresolved D. From germline, CDR1 is GTSNPN and CDR2 SVGIG (reference sequence). The V gene lost 5 bases and the J gene lost 11 bases, with 18 bases spanning the gap. The CDR3 spans 12 residues. Here the CDR3 reads CAWERDGRRAFF. In DNA form, the CDR3 reads TGTGCCTGGGAACGAGACGGGAGGAGGGCTTTCTTT.